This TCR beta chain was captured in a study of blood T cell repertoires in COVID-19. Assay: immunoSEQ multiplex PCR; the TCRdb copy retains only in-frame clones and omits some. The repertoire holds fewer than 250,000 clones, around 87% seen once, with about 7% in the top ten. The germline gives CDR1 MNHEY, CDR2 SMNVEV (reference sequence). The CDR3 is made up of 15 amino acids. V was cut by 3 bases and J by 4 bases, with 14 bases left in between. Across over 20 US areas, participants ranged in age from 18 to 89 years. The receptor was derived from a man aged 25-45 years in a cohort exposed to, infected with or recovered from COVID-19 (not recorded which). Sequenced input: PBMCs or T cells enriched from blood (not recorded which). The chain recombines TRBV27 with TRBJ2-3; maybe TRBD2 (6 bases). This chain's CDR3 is CASSLKRRDADTQYF. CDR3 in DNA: TGTGCCAGCAGTTTGAAGCGGAGGGACGCAGATACGCAGTATTTT.